This T cell receptor beta chain was retrieved from a study of regulatory T cells in long-lasting Graves disease. V was cut by 6 bases and J by 2 bases, with 26 bases left in between. The CDR3 runs to 19 residues. Germline CDR1 and CDR2: MDHEN and SYDVKM. To make TCR beta libraries, researchers used iRepertoire HTBI primers and Arm-PCR of CDR3 regions. Via MiXCR, TCRdb re-called the multiplex PCR reads, giving one row per CDR3 protein. The sample records 310,000 or so distinct CDR3 sequences, about 20% being singletons. Time point defined: persistent/refractory GD, antithyroid drugs over 5 years with positive TRAb. Generation of the TCR library employed RNA extracted from PBMCs. This clonotype came up a few times.

The TCR sequence derives from a female donor with Graves disease. The chain links TRBV28 to TRBJ2-4; either TRBD1 or TRBD2 may supply D (6 bases each). Sequenced here: peripheral blood mononuclear cells (PBMCs), sampled when the disease was refractory, from a patient treated with antithyroid drugs. The CDR3 spells CASSAEGGGTATPKNIQYF. In nucleotides, the CDR3 is TGTGCCAGCAGCGCTGAGGGGGGTGGGACTGCGACTCCCAAAAACATTCAGTACTTC.